What follows is one T cell receptor (beta chain) and its context. Its antigen remains unidentified. As the sequencing template, cDNA was produced by extracting RNA and reverse transcribing it. This table comes from immunoSEQ multiplex PCR, and its TCRdb copy is limited to in-frame clones, with some not included. This repertoire shows about 120,000 clones, about two fifths found once; its top ten account for over 3%. Collected material from alopecia areata patients comprised lesional scalp punch biopsies and peripheral blood. The CDR3 sequence is 15 residues long. Per germline, CDR1 SGHRS and CDR2 YFSETQ. V lost 0 bases to trimming and J lost 5 bases; unmatched junction nucleotides: 5. This entry comes from a study of CD8+ T cells in alopecia areata. Study-level background: The study gave treated patients oral tofacitinib at 5 to 10 mg twice daily.

Overall study results and limits: Scalp lesions, especially in alopecia totalis/universalis, had higher clonality than normal scalp.

The specimen was CD4+ T cells sorted from blood. This chain connects TRBV5-1 to TRBJ2-5; 9 bases are a match to TRBD2. The sequence was collected from a human donor with alopecia areata. The CDR3 DNA reads as TGCGCCAGCAGCTTGGATCTAGCGGGAATTGAGACCCAGTACTTC. Translated, it gives CASSLDLAGIETQYF.